The T cell receptor beta chain described here comes from a study of beta chain features in type 1 diabetes (dated by TCRdb to between 2017 and 2018). Broadly, across the study: Mean age, gender distribution, total cell number and subset yield did not differ between patients and healthy donors. A total of 107,917,701 sorted cells were examined across all samples, and the number of cells per subset was strongly correlated with RNA yield. The study compared the TCRB repertoires of sorted circulating CD4+ T cell subsets in recently diagnosed type 1 diabetes patients with those in matched healthy donors. Regulatory and stem cell-like memory subsets were isolated from only 8 patients and roughly 8 healthy donors, whereas naive and central memory subsets came from all 28 donors.

Broader findings and caveats from the paper: PCR may preferentially amplify shorter templates, but because patient and control samples were amplified and corrected together, any resulting skew would affect both groups equally. Because cDNA was sequenced instead of genomic DNA, activated cells with high expression could be over-represented, although the groups did not differ in activation or CD3 levels. Naive, central memory and regulatory TCRB repertoires appeared to be more similar among patients than among healthy donors. In all four CD4+ subsets, TCRB CDR3 length was moderately but significantly shorter in type 1 diabetes patients. At VDJ recombination sites, patients with type 1 diabetes made fewer insertions and deleted more nucleotides, a pattern implying thymic rearrangement abnormalities. Only small numbers of individuals were included in the HLA sub-analyses, which left unresolved whether HLA type had any influence on TCRB rearrangement.

Inclusive of the bounding cysteine and phenylalanine, the CDR3 is 14 residues long. Only CDR3 DNA remains: 42 bases, in frame from the first base. CDR1 SGDLS and CDR2 YYNGEE were looked up in the germline V gene. Deletion took 6 bases off V and 0 bases off J, with a span of 9 bases between the germline ends. This clone occurred a few times. Which antigen it targets is not known. No clone much larger than this one lies a single base away; base qualities are absent. The High Capacity cDNA Reverse Transcription Kit was used to reverse transcribe all of the isolated RNA, meaning that expressed TCRB transcripts were what got sequenced. Deep immunoSEQ sequencing was performed on naive, central memory and regulatory T cell samples, with an average of roughly 3.6 million total reads per sample. Sorted cells were lysed in RLT buffer and RNA was extracted with DNase-treated RNeasy Micro or Mini kits, depending on cell number. To prevent cross-contamination, every cell subset was processed on its own, while patient and healthy donor samples were processed together. The immunoSEQ multiplex PCR was used to amplify TCRB sequences from cDNA, yielding 87-bp fragments that span the CDR3 region. Amplicons were sequenced on the Illumina HiSeq platform. On the authors' methods: Synthetic template baselines were used to correct PCR bias computationally, reads within Hamming distance 2 were collapsed together, and singletons that could not be merged were discarded. Reads were aligned to IMGT to assign V, D and J genes, CDR3 length, and insertions or deletions at six rearrangement sites. Within each subset, clonotype counts were normalized to the number of sorted cells before true diversity and Gini coefficients were calculated with the tcR R package. The overlap coefficient, calculated on TCRB nucleotide sequences, was used to measure repertoire sharing. Out-of-frame TCRB sequences from naive cells were analyzed as a proxy for the pre-selection repertoire. In TCRdb, the immuneACCESS table is reduced to in-frame sequences with V and J assigned. These tables do not hold every clone; where another copy was compared, an unresolved V gene accounts for under half, and the others remain unexplained. That table gives V, J and clone size, and the DNA gave D and trimming. The table for this sample lists some 900,000 clones; roughly 16% of them were counted only once. The top ten constitute 0.02% to 0.025% of the sample.

Each donor gave one peripheral blood draw, averaging about 120 mL, which was collected into heparinised tubes. Naive, central memory, regulatory and stem cell-like memory CD4+ T cells were sorted on a BD FACSAria II using a panel including CD45RO, CCR7, CD25, CD127, CD95 and CD27. All sorted populations exceeded 95% purity. PBMCs were isolated immediately by Lymphoprep density gradient centrifugation and stained directly without culture. So that batch effects would be minimized, each experiment stained and sorted samples in pairs, pairing one healthy donor with one patient. The rearranged segments are TRBV9 and TRBJ2-2, with the D assignment possibly TRBD1 or TRBD2, given 5 matching bases for each. The specimen sequenced was naive CD4+ T cells from blood. The sample's cell subset or site label, in plain terms: true naive CD4+ T cells. The sequence derives from a woman aged 18-35 years in good health. The nucleotide sequence is given as TGTGCCAGCACACGGGACCCGAACACCGGGGAGCTGTTTTTT. The translation is CASTRDPNTGELFF.